Shown below are 26 T cell receptor beta chains from a single sample sequenced in a study of early T cells in non-severe SARS-CoV-2 infection. TCRdb re-analysed the 5' RACE reads in MiXCR, keeping a single row per CDR3 protein. This table holds tens of thousands of distinct CDR3 sequences, 6% to 7% found once. The specimen was whole blood. These receptors came from an adult who was a healthcare worker with PCR-confirmed SARS-CoV-2 infection or an uninfected control (not recorded which).

The gene calls are TRBV5-6 and TRBJ2-6; D is unclear. Trimming removed 0 bases at V and 0 bases at J, with 10 bases between. This CDR3 has 17 amino acids. The germline gives CDR1 SGHDT, CDR2 YYEEEE. Here the CDR3 reads CASSLALTNSGANVLTF. The CDR3 coding sequence is TGTGCCAGCAGCTTGGCCTTAACCAACTCTGGGGCCAACGTCCTGACTTTC.

This clonotype was counted many times. This chain uses TRBV29-1 with TRBJ1-1, with unresolved D. The CDR3 extends over 14 amino acids. From germline, CDR1 is SQVTM and CDR2 ANQGSEA. Trimming cost V 5 bases and J 7 bases, with 20 bases left between them. The chain's CDR3 is CSVSRGEVGGEAFF. The DNA for the CDR3 is TGCAGCGTTTCCCGCGGGGAAGTTGGTGGTGAAGCTTTCTTT.

This clonotype was recorded once. The gene calls are TRBV7-9 and TRBJ2-3; D uncertain. With 5 bases removed from V and 2 bases from J, the gap between germline ends came to 5 bases. Germline CDR1 and CDR2: SEHNR and FQNEAQ (reference sequence). The CDR3 is made up of 12 amino acids. The CDR3 spells CASSPPTDTQYF. Written as DNA, the CDR3 is TGTGCCAGCAGCCCCCCCACAGATACGCAGTATTTT.

The CDR3 DNA follows: TGTGCCAGCAGCTCCGGCGCCGGGACCCAGTACTTC. The encoded protein is CASSSGAGTQYF. The chain combines TRBV7-9 with TRBJ2-5; the D is unclear. Between the trimmed V and J ends, which lost 4 bases and 7 bases, there was a span of 10 bases. The germline gives CDR1 SEHNR, CDR2 FQNEAQ (reference sequence). The length of the CDR3 is 12 residues.

V usage is TRBV12-3 or TRBV12-4 and J usage is TRBJ1-1; D is uncertain. The CDR3 is 11 amino acids. V was shortened by 5 bases and J by 7 bases, with 8 bases between the two germline ends. CDR3 in amino acids: CASSVAGEAFF. The CDR3 DNA is TGTGCCAGCAGTGTCGCGGGTGAAGCTTTCTTT.

The rearrangement links TRBV14 to TRBJ2-3, with no clear D. Between the trimmed V and J ends, which lost 0 bases and 10 bases, there was a span of 11 bases. Germline V gene data show CDR1 as SGHDN and CDR2 as FVKESK. The CDR3 totals 13 residues. The DNA for the CDR3 is TGTGCCAGCAGCCAAGATCTTACAAGCGCGCAGTATTTT. As protein: CASSQDLTSAQYF.

On this clonotype itself: A much larger clone is a single base away; this may be a read error. The chain employs TRBV11-2 and TRBJ1-5, with a tentative D call TRBD1 (5 bases). CDR3 size: 14 residues. The germline V and J ends were trimmed by 3 bases and 7 bases, with 13 bases remaining between them. Germline CDR1 SGHAT, CDR2 FQNNGV. The CDR3: CASSFSRVLQPQHF. DNA of the CDR3: TGTGCCAGCAGCTTCTCCAGGGTTTTACAGCCCCAGCATTTT.

This clonotype was seen repeatedly, ten times or more. V is TRBV5-1 and J is TRBJ1-1; D might be TRBD1 (5 bases). Germline V gene lookup returns CDR1 SGHRS and CDR2 YFSETQ. Trimming shortened V by 4 bases and J by 4 bases, and 14 bases separated the two germline ends. The length of the CDR3 is 14 residues. The CDR3 sequence is CASSAGPPLTEAFF. In DNA form, the CDR3 reads TGCGCCAGCAGCGCAGGGCCCCCTCTCACTGAAGCTTTCTTT. The full variable domain, in which reference TRBV5-1 and TRBJ1-1 provide the parts outside the CDR3, is KAGVTQTPRYLIKTRGQQVTLSCSPISGHRSVSWYQQTPGQGLQFLFEYFSETQRNKGNFPGRFSGRQFSNSRSEMNVSTLELGDSALYLCASSAGPPLTEAFFGQGTRLTVV.

This clonotype has a handful of counts. This chain joins TRBV6-4 and TRBJ2-1; 16 bases match TRBD2. This CDR3 spans 19 amino acids. Germline assignment: CDR1 MRHNA and CDR2 SNTAGT. Trimming took 6 bases from V and 0 from J; bases not matched to a gene: 8. In DNA form, the CDR3 reads TGTGCCAGCAGCCCCGGGGGACTAGCGGGAGGGAGCTCCTACAATGAGCAGTTCTTC. It codes for CASSPGGLAGGSSYNEQFF.

At least ten counts were recorded for this clonotype. The gene calls are TRBV29-1 and TRBJ2-3; D gene ambiguous. CDR3 size: 12 residues. The V and J ends lost 3 bases and 5 bases respectively, with 9 bases between them. In germline, CDR1 is SQVTM, CDR2 ANQGSEA. DNA for the CDR3: TGCAGCGTTGACGGACGCCGAGATACGCAGTATTTT. As protein: CSVDGRRDTQYF.

In its sample, this clonotype was seen a few times. The chain has TRBV20-1 and TRBJ2-7; TRBD1 aligns across 10 bases. CDR3 length equals 14 residues. V was clipped by 1 base and J by 6 bases; unmatched bases: 6. CDR1 and CDR2 from the germline V gene are DFQATT and SNEGSKA (reference sequence). CDR3 region: CSARAGTGVSEQYF. Here the CDR3 DNA reads TGCAGTGCTAGAGCCGGGACAGGGGTCTCCGAGCAGTACTTC.

This clonotype was detected ten times or more. The chain joins TRBV3-1 to TRBJ1-2; the D is unclear. The V end was cut by 1 base, the J end by 11 bases, with 11 bases between. The CDR3 runs 12 residues. From germline, CDR1 is LGHDT and CDR2 YNNKEL (reference sequence). The CDR3 nucleotides are TGTGCCAGCAGCCAAGGCTTTATGGGGTACACCTTC. It translates to CASSQGFMGYTF.

This clonotype has ten or more counts. The V call is TRBV6-6, the J call TRBJ1-5; 8 bases line up with TRBD1. V was clipped by 6 bases and J by 9 bases; unmatched bases: 10. Germline CDR1 and CDR2: MNHNY and SVGAGI (reference sequence). The CDR3 contains 14 residues. CDR3: CASSLKQGVWPQHF. In DNA form, the CDR3 reads TGTGCCAGCAGCTTGAAACAGGGGGTTTGGCCCCAGCATTTT.

The chain links TRBV27 to TRBJ1-2; tentative D call: TRBD1 (5 bases). The germline V and J ends were trimmed by 11 bases and 1 base, with 11 bases remaining between them. CDR3 size: 12 residues. In germline, CDR1 is MNHEY, CDR2 SMNVEV (reference sequence). The DNA for the CDR3 is TGTGCCGCCAGGGACTTTAACTATGGCTACACCTTC. This encodes CAARDFNYGYTF.

This clonotype appeared a few times. The chain has TRBV4-1 and TRBJ2-5, with 14 positions matching TRBD2. Germline lookup yields CDR1 MGHRA and CDR2 YSYEKL. V trimming: 4 bases; J trimming: 6 bases; junction bases outside the gene matches: 13. The CDR3 sequence is 18 residues long. CDR3 bases: TGCGCCAGCAGCCCCACTCCCGGGACTAGCGGGGGAGGAAAGACCCAGTACTTC. Encoded protein: CASSPTPGTSGGGKTQYF.

The chain is built from TRBV2 and TRBJ1-1; D is perhaps TRBD1 (6 bases). Germline-derived CDR1 and CDR2 are SNHLY and FYNNEI. CDR3 length: 13 amino acids. Deletions cut 5 bases from V and 6 bases from J, with 13 bases between. CDR3 nucleotide sequence: TGTGCCAGCAGTTCCAGGGGACTGGCTGAAGCTTTCTTT. Its translation: CASSSRGLAEAFF.

Many counts were recorded for this clonotype. The V gene is TRBV5-4, the J gene TRBJ2-7; possible D gene TRBD1, 6 bases. V shed 7 bases and J shed 7 bases, with 6 bases lying between them. The CDR3 is 9 residues long. Germline V gene data show CDR1 as SGHNT and CDR2 as YYREEE (reference sequence). CDR3 region: CASQGEQYF. The CDR3 DNA reads TGTGCCAGCCAGGGGGAGCAGTACTTC.

This clonotype was detected ten times or more. V gene TRBV20-1 combines with J gene TRBJ2-5; D is ambiguous. Germline CDR1 reads DFQATT; CDR2 reads SNEGSKA (reference sequence). The CDR3 sequence is 15 residues long. V lost 0 bases and J lost 7, with 18 bases in between. In DNA form, the CDR3 reads TGCAGTGCTAGAGAGGGCCAGACAAATTGGGGGACCCAGTACTTC. This translates into CSAREGQTNWGTQYF.

The chain links TRBV6-5 to TRBJ1-6; 10 bases map to TRBD1. The CDR3 totals 16 residues. Germline loops: CDR1 MNHEY, CDR2 SVGAGI. The J segment lost 9 bases and the V segment lost 7 bases, leaving 12 bases of the junction unmatched. The CDR3 sequence is CASNKGSGTGVSPLHF. Here the CDR3 DNA reads TGTGCCAGCAACAAAGGGTCAGGGACAGGGGTTTCACCCCTCCACTTT.

This clonotype was detected ten times or more. J is TRBJ2-6 and V is TRBV6-2 or TRBV6-3; 8 nucleotides agree with TRBD1. CDR3 size: 16 residues. Germline V CDR1 and CDR2: MNHEY, SVGEGT. The V gene end was trimmed by 6 bases and the J gene end by 0 bases; junction bases not matched to a gene: 4. This CDR3 reads CASRRQGSSGANVLTF. In DNA, the CDR3 is TGTGCCAGCAGACGACAGGGGAGCTCTGGGGCCAACGTCCTGACTTTC.

The sample holds many counts of this clonotype. V and J are TRBV29-1 and TRBJ2-7, with TRBD2 matching over 8 bases. V trimming: 5 bases; J trimming: 6 bases; junction bases outside the gene matches: 15. This CDR3 has 15 residues. Germline CDR1 and CDR2: SQVTM and ANQGSEA. CDR3 loop: CSVIRVDGRASEQYF. CDR3 DNA: TGCAGCGTTATCCGCGTCGACGGGAGGGCAAGCGAGCAGTACTTC.

This clonotype was counted a few times. The chain employs TRBV7-9 and TRBJ1-1; possibly TRBD1 for D (6 bases). V was clipped by 5 bases and J by 1 base, with 14 bases between them. The CDR3 loop spans 15 amino acids. In germline, CDR1 is SEHNR, CDR2 FQNEAQ (reference sequence). CDR3 coding DNA: TGTGCCAGCAGCCCCTCCCCGACAGGGAACACTGAAGCTTTCTTT. Its translation is CASSPSPTGNTEAFF.

This clonotype occurred many times. The J gene is TRBJ2-1, the V gene TRBV20-1; 9 nucleotides line up with TRBD2. There are 13 residues in the CDR3. V lost 5 bases, J lost 6 bases, and 5 bases stayed unmatched. The germline gives CDR1 DFQATT, CDR2 SNEGSKA (reference sequence). The CDR3 spells CSAGGTSPNEQFF. The DNA for the CDR3 is TGCAGTGCTGGGGGGACTAGCCCCAATGAGCAGTTCTTC.

This chain links TRBV7-6 with TRBJ2-5, with D uncertain. V lost 1 base, J lost 2 bases, and 17 bases lay in between. The germline V gene encodes CDR1 SGHVS and CDR2 FNYEAQ. The CDR3 length is 17 residues. This chain's CDR3 is CASSLEVGETRQETQYF. The CDR3 DNA reads TGTGCCAGCAGCTTAGAGGTGGGCGAGACAAGACAAGAGACCCAGTACTTC.

V is TRBV5-5 and J is TRBJ1-2; a weak D match, TRBD1 (6 bases). V lost 3 bases, J lost 2 bases, and 14 bases lay in between. Germline-derived CDR1 and CDR2 are SGHKS and YYEKEE (reference sequence). This CDR3 is built from 15 residues. The CDR3 region has the DNA TGTGCCAGCAGCTCACAGGGTAACCCAAACTATGGCTACACCTTC. Encoded protein: CASSSQGNPNYGYTF.

This clonotype was counted between two and nine times. The DNA of the CDR3 is TGTGCCAGCGCCGGGACAGGGGTTGCAACTAATGAAAAACTGTTTTTT. This encodes CASAGTGVATNEKLFF. J is TRBJ1-4 and V is TRBV2; 10 nucleotides align to TRBD1. The CDR3 loop spans 16 amino acids. The trim removed 8 bases at V and 0 bases at J, leaving 6 bases unmatched. Per germline, CDR1 SNHLY and CDR2 FYNNEI.